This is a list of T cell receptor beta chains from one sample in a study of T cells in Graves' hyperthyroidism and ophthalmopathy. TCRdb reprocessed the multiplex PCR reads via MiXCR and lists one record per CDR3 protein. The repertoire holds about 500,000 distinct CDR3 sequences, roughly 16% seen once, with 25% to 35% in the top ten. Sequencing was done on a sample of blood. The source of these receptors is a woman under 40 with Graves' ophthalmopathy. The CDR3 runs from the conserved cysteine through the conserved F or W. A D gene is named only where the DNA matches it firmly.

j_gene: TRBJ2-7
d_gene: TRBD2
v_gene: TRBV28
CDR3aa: CASSLLDLAGTYEQYF

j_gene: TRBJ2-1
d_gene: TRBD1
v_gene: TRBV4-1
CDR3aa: CASSPQPGQGDNEQFF

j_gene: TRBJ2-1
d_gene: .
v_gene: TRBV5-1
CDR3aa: CVSSPLSYNEQFF

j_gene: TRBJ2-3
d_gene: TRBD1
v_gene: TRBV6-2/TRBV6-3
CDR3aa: CASRITSGTEWSVGTDTQYF

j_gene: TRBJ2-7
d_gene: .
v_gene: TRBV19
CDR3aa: CASSITPDGYYEQYF

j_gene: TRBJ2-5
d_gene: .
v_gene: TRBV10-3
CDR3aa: CAISESRGQGETQYF

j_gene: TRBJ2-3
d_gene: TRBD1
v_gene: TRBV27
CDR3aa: CASSLDATQGATQYF

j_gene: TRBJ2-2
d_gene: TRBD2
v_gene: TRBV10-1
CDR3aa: CASSEAGGNTGELFF

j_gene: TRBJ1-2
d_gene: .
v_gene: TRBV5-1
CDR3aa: CASWGNYGYTF

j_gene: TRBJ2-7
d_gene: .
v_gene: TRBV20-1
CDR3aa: CSARRQPSYEQYF

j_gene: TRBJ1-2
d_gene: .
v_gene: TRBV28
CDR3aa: CASSAGDGYTF

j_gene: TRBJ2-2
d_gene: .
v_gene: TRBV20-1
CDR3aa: CSARDPRQSNTGELFF

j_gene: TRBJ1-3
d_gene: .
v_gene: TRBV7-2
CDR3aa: CASSSGLSGNTIYF

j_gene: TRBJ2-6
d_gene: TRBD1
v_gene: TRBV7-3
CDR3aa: CASSLMFPGQGFSGANVLTF

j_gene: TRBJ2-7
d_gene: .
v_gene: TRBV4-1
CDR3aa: CASSQGSTSYEQYF

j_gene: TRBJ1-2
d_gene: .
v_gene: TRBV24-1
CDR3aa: CATSDEAEYGYTF

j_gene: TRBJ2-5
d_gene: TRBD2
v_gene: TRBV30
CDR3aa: CAWSTGLAGAETQYF